The rows below give T cell receptor beta chains drawn from one sample of a study of cytomegalovirus exposure and HLA in healthy donors. TCRdb keeps only in-frame clones here, not all; method: immunoSEQ multiplex PCR. The sample has roughly 150,000 clones, 80% seen once; the top ten hold approximately 1.3%. The sequencing sample was made of PBMCs. The receptors here all came from a man aged 25 to 40 in good health and CMV-seronegative. Both conserved end residues are part of each CDR3.

v_gene,j_gene,CDR3aa
TRBV4-3,TRBJ2-7,CASFAGTYEQYF
TRBV5-6,TRBJ2-1,CASRWAGSGNEQFF
TRBV13,TRBJ2-1,CASSFKGLAGYHEQFF
TRBV9,TRBJ2-2,CASSVARNTGELFF
TRBV15,TRBJ2-3,CATSTLASTDTQYF
TRBV4-1,TRBJ2-3,CASSQNLRGGRGRSDTQYF
TRBV2,TRBJ1-4,CASKDSSYYEKLFF
TRBV2,TRBJ2-3,CASSEGQRGGRDTQYF
TRBV7-2,TRBJ2-3,CASSVDRGSTDTQYF
TRBV11-2,TRBJ2-7,CASSSSAYEQYF
TRBV30,TRBJ2-7,CAWRKPGQGYEQYF
TRBV5-1,TRBJ2-2,CASSWGGMDTGELFF
TRBV4-1,TRBJ2-3,CASSQEDTYTDTQYF
TRBV30,TRBJ2-2,CASEGLAGGLVTGELFF
TRBV4-1,TRBJ2-5,CASSQVSAGRETQYF
TRBV7-8,TRBJ2-1,CASSFRGPREFNEQFF
TRBV2,TRBJ2-5,CASSISATQETQYF
TRBV5-1,TRBJ2-3,CASSSGQETDTQYF
TRBV23-1,TRBJ1-5,CASSQSSGGSNQPQHF
TRBV2,TRBJ2-3,CASSPGGATGDTQYF
TRBV4-1,TRBJ2-4,CASSHEQIQLAGDNIQYF
TRBV6-5,TRBJ2-1,CASQRGRALYNEQFF
TRBV30,TRBJ2-2,CAWSGLKGGPGELFF
TRBV5-1,TRBJ2-4,CASSRGTGLELAKNIQYF
TRBV19,TRBJ2-7,CASGADEQYF
TRBV28,TRBJ2-1,CASSTTSGRKEQFF